A single sample gave rise to the 8 T cell receptor beta chains below, sequenced in a study of T cells in Graves' hyperthyroidism and ophthalmopathy. TCR beta CDR3 regions were amplified from RNA transcripts. With the HTBI primer set, the TCR CDR3 went through a first round of RT-PCR. TCRdb ran MiXCR on the multiplex PCR reads and lists one entry per CDR3 protein. The sample includes fewer than 450,000 distinct CDR3 sequences, 15% to 20% of them seen just once. The sequencing sample was made of blood. These receptors were obtained from a woman in her 30s with Graves' hyperthyroidism that later progressed to Graves' ophthalmopathy.

This clonotype was seen a few times. The chain carries TRBV7-8 and TRBJ1-1, with TRBD1 identical over 7 bases. CDR3 length equals 17 residues. CDR1 and CDR2 (germline): SGHVS, FQNEAQ. V dropped 4 bases and J dropped 4; count of bases not matched to a gene: 15. CDR3 sequence reads: CASSSHRQGVQGTEAFF. For the CDR3, the DNA is TGTGCCAGCAGCTCACATAGACAGGGTGTCCAGGGCACTGAAGCTTTCTTT.

The rearrangement links TRBV6-1 to TRBJ2-4; D may be TRBD1 or TRBD2 (5 bases each). V lost 6 bases to trimming and J lost 1 base, with 13 bases between them. CDR1 is MNHNS and CDR2 is SASEGT in the germline V gene. This CDR3 has 15 amino acids. The CDR3 DNA reads TGTGCCAGCAGCAAAATTGAGGGGGCCAAAAACATTCAGTACTTC. It specifies CASSKIEGAKNIQYF.

Turning to this clonotype: This could be a read error, since a much larger clone is one nucleotide away. The V call is TRBV29-1, the J call TRBJ2-5; D is undetermined. The CDR3 loop spans 18 amino acids. The germline gives CDR1 SQVTM, CDR2 ANQGSEA. The CDR3 bases are TGCGGCGTTGGGTTTGCCTTTAGTACGGGCACCACACAAGAGACCCAGTACTTC. This sequence encodes CGVGFAFSTGTTQETQYF.

Only a few counts were recorded for this clonotype. This rearrangement joins TRBV4-2 to TRBJ2-1; 9 positions agree with TRBD2. Germline V lookup: CDR1 LGHNA, CDR2 YNFKEQ. V dropped 0 bases and J dropped 6; count of bases not matched to a gene: 3. The CDR3 is made up of 15 amino acids. The CDR3, as DNA: TGTGCCAGCAGCCAAGAGGCGGGGGGGCCCAATGAGCAGTTCTTC. Translating it yields CASSQEAGGPNEQFF.

The chain carries TRBV4-2 and TRBJ2-2, with TRBD2 matching 11 bases. V lost 1 base and J lost 8; bases outside the gene matches: 9. The CDR3 sequence is 17 residues long. CDR1 LGHNA and CDR2 YNFKEQ come from the germline V gene. This chain's CDR3 is CASSQVASGRYRGELFF. The CDR3 DNA follows: TGTGCCAGCAGCCAAGTTGCTAGCGGGAGGTATAGAGGGGAGCTGTTTTTT.

This clonotype came up many times. The chain recombines TRBV2 with TRBJ2-1, with unresolved D. This CDR3 has 15 residues. The V gene's germline CDR1 is SNHLY and CDR2 FYNNEI. Trimming removed 1 base from V and 3 bases from J, with 10 bases in between. As DNA, the CDR3 is TGTGCCAGCAGTGAAGATGGAGCAGACTACAATGAGCAGTTCTTC. Translation gives CASSEDGADYNEQFF.

The V call is TRBV3-1, the J call TRBJ2-2; 9 bases are a match to TRBD1. CDR1 LGHDT and CDR2 YNNKEL come from the germline V gene (reference sequence). Trimming cost V 0 bases and J 1 base; bases outside gene matches: 12. There are 20 residues in the CDR3. CDR3 sequence (DNA): TGTGCCAGCAGCCAAGATCGGATTGGTTGGACAGGGGAGAACACCGGGGAGCTGTTTTTT. Residues: CASSQDRIGWTGENTGELFF.

V gene TRBV12-3 or TRBV12-4 combines with J gene TRBJ2-7, with D possibly called TRBD1 or TRBD2 (5 bases each). The length of the CDR3 is 13 residues. V lost 6 bases and J 7 bases, leaving 16 bases between the germline ends. CDR3 coding DNA: TGTGCCAGCAGCCGAGACAGTTGGAGGGAGCAGTACTTC. Translation gives CASSRDSWREQYF.